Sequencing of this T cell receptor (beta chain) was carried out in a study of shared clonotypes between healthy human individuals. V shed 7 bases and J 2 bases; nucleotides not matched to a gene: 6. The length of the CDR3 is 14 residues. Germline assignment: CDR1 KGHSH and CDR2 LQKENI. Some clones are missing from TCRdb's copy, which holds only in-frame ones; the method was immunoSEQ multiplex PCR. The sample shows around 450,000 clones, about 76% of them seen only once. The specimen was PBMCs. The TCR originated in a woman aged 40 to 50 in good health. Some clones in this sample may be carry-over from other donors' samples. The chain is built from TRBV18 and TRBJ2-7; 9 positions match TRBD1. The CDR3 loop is CASCPGQGPYEQYF. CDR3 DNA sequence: TGTGCCAGCTGCCCGGGACAGGGCCCCTACGAGCAGTACTTC. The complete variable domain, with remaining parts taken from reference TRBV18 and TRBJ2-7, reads NAGVMQNPRHLVRRRGQEARLRCSPMKGHSHVYWYRQLPEEGLKFMVYLQKENIIDESGMPKERFSAEFPKEGPSILRIQQVVRGDSAAYFCASCPGQGPYEQYFGPGTRLTVT.